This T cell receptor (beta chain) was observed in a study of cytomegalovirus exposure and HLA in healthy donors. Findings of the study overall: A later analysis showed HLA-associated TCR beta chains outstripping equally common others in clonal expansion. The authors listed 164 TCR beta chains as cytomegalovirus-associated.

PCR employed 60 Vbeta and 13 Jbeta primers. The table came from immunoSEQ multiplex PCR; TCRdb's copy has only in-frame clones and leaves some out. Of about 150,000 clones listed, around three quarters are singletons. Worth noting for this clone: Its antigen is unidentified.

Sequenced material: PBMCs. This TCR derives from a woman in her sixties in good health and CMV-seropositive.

Here the CDR3 DNA reads TGTGCCAGCAGTCCCAACCCGACCTCAGGGGTCCGACGCAATCAGCCCCAGCATTTT. It translates to CASSPNPTSGVRRNQPQHF. The rearrangement links TRBV5-8 to TRBJ1-5; D is perhaps TRBD1 (6 bases). From germline, CDR1 is SGHTS and CDR2 YDEGEE. CDR3 length: 19 residues. V dropped 5 bases and J dropped 2 bases, with 26 bases sitting between them. The whole variable domain, filled in from reference TRBV5-8 and TRBJ1-5, reads EAGVTQSPTHLIKTRGQQATLRCSPISGHTSVYWYQQALGLGLQFLLWYDEGEERNRGNFPPRFSGRQFPNYSSELNVNALELEDSALYLCASSPNPTSGVRRNQPQHFGDGTRLSIL.